This entry describes one T cell receptor beta chain. The data originate from a study of blood T cell repertoires in COVID-19. Per the authors' pipeline: Amplification from reference gene primers served as the basis for estimated nucleated cell counts. Profiled with immunoSEQ multiplex PCR; TCRdb holds only in-frame clones, not every one. The V and J calls and clone size come from that table; D and trimming were worked out from the DNA. The data contain 50,000 to 75,000 clones, around nine tenths of them seen just once; the ten biggest clones take up about 20%. This CDR3 has 14 amino acids. Germline CDR1 and CDR2: LNHDA and SQIVND (reference sequence). V shed 5 bases and J shed 9 bases, with 20 bases lying between them.

J is TRBJ2-7 and V is TRBV19; D may be TRBD2 (6 bases). The specimen was peripheral blood. The receptor comes from a woman in her fifties or sixties with active or convalescent COVID-19. The CDR3 coding sequence is TGTGCCAGTAGTGGGGGGACTTCCTCTATACCGCAGTACTTC. Its protein product is CASSGGTSSIPQYF.